These 24 T cell receptor beta chains originate from one sample sequenced in a study of Tregs in tolerant kidney transplant recipients (dated by TCRdb to between 2018 and 2021). Receptors were amplified or captured by the immunoSEQ multiplex PCR assay. TCRdb carries this immuneACCESS record with in-frame sequences only. Its versions omit some clonotypes, under half of them owing to an unresolved V gene in the studies checked, with the rest unexplained. This sample gives under 300,000 clones in total; roughly 80% of them show up just once. Clones ranked in the top ten supply about 0.64% of the sample. The specimen was CD4+ T cells from blood. These receptors came from a human donor in good health.

V usage is TRBV5-1 and J usage is TRBJ1-1, with D possibly TRBD1 on 6 matching bases. CDR1 SGHRS and CDR2 YFSETQ come from the germline V gene. The CDR3 has 14 residues. Trimming cost V 3 bases and J 4 bases, with 13 bases left between them. The CDR3 sequence is CASSSGTWATEAFF. CDR3 DNA sequence: TGCGCCAGCAGCTCCGGGACATGGGCCACTGAAGCTTTCTTT.

The rearrangement links TRBV30 to TRBJ2-4, with a weak D call TRBD2 (5 bases). The CDR3 sequence is 12 residues long. Germline values: CDR1 GTSNPN, CDR2 SVGIG (reference sequence). V lost 3 bases, J lost 3 bases, and 6 bases lay in between. The CDR3 DNA reads TGTGCCTGGAGGAGGGACAAAAACATTCAGTACTTC. The encoded protein is CAWRRDKNIQYF.

In this sample, this clone turned up once. V and J are TRBV4-2 and TRBJ1-1, with TRBD1 as a possible D gene (5 bases). From germline, CDR1 is LGHNA and CDR2 YNFKEQ. V was shortened by 0 bases and J by 7 bases, with 15 bases between the two germline ends. CDR3 length: 15 amino acids. In DNA form, the CDR3 reads TGTGCCAGCAGCCAAGATTTTGGGGACGGCCGTGAAGCTTTCTTT. Its translation is CASSQDFGDGREAFF.

This chain links TRBV6-5 with TRBJ2-7, with 8 bases that match TRBD2. Trimming at V came to 4 bases and at J to 1 base, leaving 3 bases not matched to a gene. This CDR3 spans 14 amino acids. CDR1 is MNHEY, CDR2 SVGAGI, per germline. In DNA form, the CDR3 reads TGTGCCAGCAGTTGGGGGACTAGGTCCTACGAGCAGTACTTC. It translates to CASSWGTRSYEQYF.

This clone was counted a few times. The chain combines TRBV5-1 with TRBJ2-3, with 8 bases identical to TRBD1. The ends lost 6 bases at V and 5 bases at J; junction bases unmatched: 5. Germline V gene lookup returns CDR1 SGHRS and CDR2 YFSETQ. The CDR3 extends over 13 amino acids. CDR3 bases: TGCGCCAGCACCGGACAGGGTTTAGATACGCAGTATTTT. Translating gives CASTGQGLDTQYF.

The chain joins TRBV18 to TRBJ1-5; TRBD1 agrees at 7 bases. Looked up from germline, CDR1 is KGHSH and CDR2 is LQKENI. Germline trimming cut 3 bases from V and 2 bases from J; bases unmatched to any gene: 7. CDR3 length: 16 amino acids. Here the CDR3 reads CASSPEDRVRNQPQHF. CDR3 in DNA: TGTGCCAGCTCACCGGAAGACAGGGTTCGCAATCAGCCCCAGCATTTT.

This chain uses TRBV6-1 with TRBJ2-1; D uncertain. The CDR3 is made up of 11 amino acids. CDR1 and CDR2 from the germline V gene are MNHNS and SASEGT. V was cut by 5 bases and J by 4 bases, with 3 bases left in between. The CDR3 protein is CASSQYNEQFF. The CDR3, as DNA: TGTGCCAGCAGTCAGTACAATGAGCAGTTCTTC.

About this clone: Other nucleotide sequences from this sample produce the same CDR3. The chain joins TRBV7-2 to TRBJ2-2, with D possibly matching TRBD1 (6 bases). The V end lost 8 bases, the J end lost 7 bases, and 14 bases lay between the germline ends. Germline lookup yields CDR1 SGHTA and CDR2 FQGNSA. The CDR3 is 13 residues long. CDR3: CASEAGVVGELFF. The CDR3 DNA follows: TGTGCCAGCGAGGCAGGGGTTGTCGGGGAGCTGTTTTTT.

The genes are TRBV13 and TRBJ2-7; no firm D call. The CDR3 consists of 11 residues. Germline CDR1 PRHDT, CDR2 FYEKMQ (reference sequence). V shed 0 bases and J shed 3 bases, with 0 bases lying between them. CDR3: CASSLGYEQYF. CDR3 nucleotides: TGTGCCAGCAGCTTAGGCTACGAGCAGTACTTC.

The chain couples TRBV11-2 to TRBJ1-5; possibly TRBD1 for D (5 bases). The CDR3 length is 18 residues. Germline V CDR1 and CDR2: SGHAT, FQNNGV. V lost 0 bases and J lost 0, with 15 bases in between. The DNA of the CDR3 is TGTGCCAGCAGCTTAGATCCCCCAGGGATAGATAGCAATCAGCCCCAGCATTTT. It specifies CASSLDPPGIDSNQPQHF.

The J gene is TRBJ2-1, the V gene TRBV7-2; D possibly uses TRBD1 or TRBD2 (5 bases each). This CDR3 is 15 amino acids long. The germline V gene encodes CDR1 SGHTA and CDR2 FQGNSA. Trimming stripped 1 base from V and 2 bases from J, with 9 bases between. The CDR3 reads CASSLELGPYNEQFF. CDR3 nucleotides: TGTGCCAGCAGCTTAGAGCTGGGACCCTACAATGAGCAGTTCTTC.

V usage is TRBV21-1 and J usage is TRBJ2-7; the table assigns TRBD2, which was not confirmed against the DNA. TRBV21-1 is a known pseudogene. The CDR3 extends over 15 amino acids. DNA of the CDR3: TGTGCCAGCAAGTCGAGGGGGACTAGCGGTTACGAGCAGTACTTC. Its protein product is CASKSRGTSGYEQYF.

This chain uses TRBV18 with TRBJ2-1, with 7 bases aligning to TRBD2. Germline V gene data show CDR1 as KGHSH and CDR2 as LQKENI. This CDR3 comprises 16 residues. J was trimmed by 6 bases and V by 3 bases; bases with no gene match: 11. DNA for the CDR3: TGTGCCAGCTCACCTGGTTCCCTAGCGGATACCAATGAGCAGTTCTTC. Its translation is CASSPGSLADTNEQFF.

The rearrangement links TRBV5-1 to TRBJ2-3; the match to TRBD2 covers 9 bases. The trim removed 0 bases at V and 2 bases at J, leaving 1 base unmatched. Germline-derived CDR1 and CDR2 are SGHRS and YFSETQ. The CDR3 extends over 15 amino acids. The CDR3: CASSLERGDTDTQYF. For the CDR3, the DNA is TGCGCCAGCAGCTTGGAGCGGGGGGACACAGATACGCAGTATTTT.

In DNA, the CDR3 is TGTGCCAGCTCGCTCTTCGAGGGGACTAGCTACTACGAGCAGTACTTC. It encodes CASSLFEGTSYYEQYF. The chain combines TRBV5-4 with TRBJ2-7, with TRBD2 identical over 9 bases. The CDR3 contains 16 residues. Germline V lookup: CDR1 SGHNT, CDR2 YYREEE (reference sequence). V shed 7 bases, J shed 3 bases, and the junction held 14 bases outside the gene matches.

The DNA for the CDR3 is TGTGCCAGCATCCATGAGCGCACAGATACGCAGTATTTT. Its translation is CASIHERTDTQYF. The chain uses TRBV2 and TRBJ2-3; D gene ambiguous. This CDR3 spans 13 amino acids. Deletions cut 7 bases from V and 1 base from J, with 9 bases between. Germline V gene lookup returns CDR1 SNHLY and CDR2 FYNNEI.

The rearrangement uses TRBV5-1 and TRBJ2-1; TRBD2 agrees at 8 bases. Germline CDR1 SGHRS, CDR2 YFSETQ. V lost 1 base, J lost 8 bases, and 11 bases stayed unmatched. This CDR3 is built from 16 residues. The CDR3 protein is CASSLRQRELTDEQFF. CDR3 bases: TGCGCCAGCAGCTTGCGCCAGCGGGAGTTGACGGATGAGCAGTTCTTC.

This clone was picked up one time. This same CDR3 is encoded by further DNA sequences in the sample. CDR3 coding DNA: TGCGCCAGCAGTGAGTCTGAACAAAGTATAGCCAAAAACATTCAGTACTTC. The encoded protein is CASSESEQSIAKNIQYF. V gene TRBV10-1 combines with J gene TRBJ2-4; D not resolved. Germline-derived CDR1 and CDR2 are WNHNN and SYGVQD (reference sequence). V lost 0 bases and J 0 bases, leaving 12 bases between the germline ends. The CDR3 sequence is 17 residues long.

This CDR3 reads CASRTGTVGQPQHF. CDR3 DNA: TGTGCCAGTAGGACCGGGACAGTCGGTCAGCCCCAGCATTTT. J is TRBJ1-5 and V is TRBV19; 7 nucleotides agree with TRBD1. The J segment lost 6 bases and the V segment lost 6 bases, leaving 8 bases of the junction unmatched. The germline V gene encodes CDR1 LNHDA and CDR2 SQIVND (reference sequence). CDR3 length: 14 residues.

This chain links TRBV2 with TRBJ1-6; the D gene is possibly TRBD1 (5 bases). Trimming shortened V by 6 bases and J by 5 bases, and 14 bases separated the two germline ends. Germline-derived CDR1 and CDR2 are SNHLY and FYNNEI. The CDR3 loop spans 15 amino acids. DNA for the CDR3: TGTGCCAGCAGCGCACAGGTGGGGAATAATTCACCCCTCCACTTT. It encodes CASSAQVGNNSPLHF.

The chain recombines TRBV27 with TRBJ1-1, with D perhaps matching TRBD1 (6 bases). Germline lookup yields CDR1 MNHEY and CDR2 SMNVEV (reference sequence). V was clipped by 5 bases and J by 4 bases, with 17 bases between them. This CDR3 is 15 amino acids long. CDR3 nucleotides: TGTGCCAGCAGTAGACATGGGGGCTCTATCACTGAAGCTTTCTTT. It yields the protein CASSRHGGSITEAFF.

This sequence joins TRBV7-9 and TRBJ2-7; 8 nucleotides align to TRBD2. Germline values: CDR1 SEHNR, CDR2 FQNEAQ (reference sequence). This CDR3 spans 16 amino acids. V was clipped by 1 base and J by 4 bases; unmatched bases: 9. The CDR3 region has the DNA TGTGCCAGCAGCTTAGTGAGAGCGGGAGAACGGTACGAGCAGTACTTC. This translates into CASSLVRAGERYEQYF.

The chain employs TRBV6-5 and TRBJ1-4, with TRBD1 as a possible D gene (6 bases). With 2 bases removed from V and 4 bases from J, the gap between germline ends came to 14 bases. The CDR3 length is 16 residues. In germline, CDR1 is MNHEY, CDR2 SVGAGI. The CDR3 nucleotides read TGTGCCAGCAGTTACGGATGGGGGGCGGTTAATGAAAAACTGTTTTTT. This gives the protein CASSYGWGAVNEKLFF.

This chain uses TRBV5-1 with TRBJ2-7; 10 bases align to TRBD2. CDR3 length equals 15 residues. J gave up 7 bases and V 6 bases, and 13 bases lay outside the gene matches. Germline CDR1 reads SGHRS; CDR2 reads YFSETQ. The CDR3 region has the DNA TGCGCCAGCACAACTACCGGGACTAGCGAGGTGGAGCAGTACTTC. This gives the protein CASTTTGTSEVEQYF.